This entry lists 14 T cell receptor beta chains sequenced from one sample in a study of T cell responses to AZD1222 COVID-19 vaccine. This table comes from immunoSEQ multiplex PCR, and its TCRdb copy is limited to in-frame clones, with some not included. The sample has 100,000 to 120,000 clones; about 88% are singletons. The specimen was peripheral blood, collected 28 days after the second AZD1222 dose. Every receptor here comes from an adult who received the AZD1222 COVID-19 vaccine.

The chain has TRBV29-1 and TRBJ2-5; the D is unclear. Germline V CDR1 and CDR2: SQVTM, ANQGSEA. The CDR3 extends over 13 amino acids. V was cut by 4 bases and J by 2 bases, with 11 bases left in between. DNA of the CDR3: TGCAGCGTTGCTAACGGCCGTCAAGAGACCCAGTACTTC. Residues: CSVANGRQETQYF.

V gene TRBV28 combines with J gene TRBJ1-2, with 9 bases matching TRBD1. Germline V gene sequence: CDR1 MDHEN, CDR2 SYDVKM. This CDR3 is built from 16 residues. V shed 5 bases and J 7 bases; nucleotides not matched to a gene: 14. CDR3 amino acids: CASSLTLGQGWGGYTF. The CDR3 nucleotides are TGTGCCAGCAGTCTGACCTTGGGACAGGGCTGGGGTGGCTACACCTTC.

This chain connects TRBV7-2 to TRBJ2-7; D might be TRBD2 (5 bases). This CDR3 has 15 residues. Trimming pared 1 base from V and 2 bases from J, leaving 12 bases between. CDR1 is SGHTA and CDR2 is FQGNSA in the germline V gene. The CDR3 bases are TGTGCCAGCAGCTTAGAGGGAGCCATTCCCTACGAGCAGTACTTC. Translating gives CASSLEGAIPYEQYF.

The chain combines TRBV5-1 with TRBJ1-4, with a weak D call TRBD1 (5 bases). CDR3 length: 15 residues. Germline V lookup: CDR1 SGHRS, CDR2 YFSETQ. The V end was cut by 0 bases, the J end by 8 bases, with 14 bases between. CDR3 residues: CASSLEPSKGEKLFF. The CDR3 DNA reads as TGCGCCAGCAGCTTGGAACCCTCGAAGGGGGAAAAACTGTTTTTT. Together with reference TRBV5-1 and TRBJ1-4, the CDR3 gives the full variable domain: KAGVTQTPRYLIKTRGQQVTLSCSPISGHRSVSWYQQTPGQGLQFLFEYFSETQRNKGNFPGRFSGRQFSNSRSEMNVSTLELGDSALYLCASSLEPSKGEKLFFGSGTQLSVL.

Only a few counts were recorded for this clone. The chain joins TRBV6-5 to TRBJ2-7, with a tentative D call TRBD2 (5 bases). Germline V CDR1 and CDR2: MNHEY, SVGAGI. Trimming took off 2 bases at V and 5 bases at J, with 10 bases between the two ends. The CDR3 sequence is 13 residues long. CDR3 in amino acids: CASSYGGGHEQYF. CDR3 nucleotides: TGTGCCAGCAGTTACGGCGGAGGCCACGAGCAGTACTTC.

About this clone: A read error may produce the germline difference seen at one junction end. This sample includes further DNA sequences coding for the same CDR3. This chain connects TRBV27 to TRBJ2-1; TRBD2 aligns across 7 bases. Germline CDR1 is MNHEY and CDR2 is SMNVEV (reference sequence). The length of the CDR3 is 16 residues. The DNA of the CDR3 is TGTGCTAGCAGTTTATCAATGGGGGGAGGGTACAATGAGCAGTTCTTC. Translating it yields CASSLSMGGGYNEQFF.

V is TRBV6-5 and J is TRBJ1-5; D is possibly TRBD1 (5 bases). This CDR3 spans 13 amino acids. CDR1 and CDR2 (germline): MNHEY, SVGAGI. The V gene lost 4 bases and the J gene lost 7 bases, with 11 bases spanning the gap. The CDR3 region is CASSLVRGQPQHF. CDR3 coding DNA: TGTGCCAGCAGTTTAGTGCGGGGCCAGCCCCAGCATTTT.

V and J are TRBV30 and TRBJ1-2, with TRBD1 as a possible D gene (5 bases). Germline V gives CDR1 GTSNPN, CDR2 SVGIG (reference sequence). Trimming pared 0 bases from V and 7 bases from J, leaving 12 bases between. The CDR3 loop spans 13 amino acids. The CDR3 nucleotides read TGTGCCTGGAGTGTACAAGGGGTGGGTGGCTACACCTTC. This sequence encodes CAWSVQGVGGYTF.

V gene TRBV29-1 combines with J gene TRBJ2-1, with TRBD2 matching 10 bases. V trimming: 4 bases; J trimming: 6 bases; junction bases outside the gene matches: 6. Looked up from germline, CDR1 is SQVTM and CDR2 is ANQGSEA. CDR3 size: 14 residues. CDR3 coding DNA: TGCAGCGTTGCCGCAGCGGGAGGGCCCAATGAGCAGTTCTTC. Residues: CSVAAAGGPNEQFF.

CDR3 DNA: TGTGCCAGCAGTTTATCCCCTAGCGGGAGTAGGAAGACCCAGTACTTC. Its protein is CASSLSPSGSRKTQYF. The gene calls are TRBV28 and TRBJ2-5; 10 bases are a match to TRBD2. V was pared by 1 base and J by 6 bases, with 8 bases of the junction left unmatched. The CDR3 extends over 16 amino acids. Per germline, CDR1 MDHEN and CDR2 SYDVKM.

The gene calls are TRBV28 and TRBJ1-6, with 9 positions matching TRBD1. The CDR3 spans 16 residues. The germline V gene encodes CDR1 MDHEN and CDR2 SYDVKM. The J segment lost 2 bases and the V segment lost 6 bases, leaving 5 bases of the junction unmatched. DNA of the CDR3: TGTGCCAGCAGGTCGGGACAGGGCCCCTATAATTCACCCCTCCACTTT. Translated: CASRSGQGPYNSPLHF. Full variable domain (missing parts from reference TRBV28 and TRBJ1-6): DVKVTQSSRYLVKRTGEKVFLECVQDMDHENMFWYRQDPGLGLRLIYFSYDVKMKEKGDIPEGYSVSREKKERFSLILESASTNQTSMYLCASRSGQGPYNSPLHFGNGTRLTVT.

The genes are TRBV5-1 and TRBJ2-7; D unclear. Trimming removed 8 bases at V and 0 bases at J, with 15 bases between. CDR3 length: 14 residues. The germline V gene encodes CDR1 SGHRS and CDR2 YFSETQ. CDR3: CASRAGSYSYEQYF. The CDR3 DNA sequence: TGCGCCAGTCGAGCCGGGTCCTACTCCTACGAGCAGTACTTC.

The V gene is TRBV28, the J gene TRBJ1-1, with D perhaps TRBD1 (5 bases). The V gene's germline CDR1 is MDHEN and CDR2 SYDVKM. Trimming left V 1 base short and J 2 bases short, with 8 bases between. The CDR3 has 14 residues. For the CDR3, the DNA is TGTGCCAGCAGTTTATTCGGGACCAACACTGAAGCTTTCTTT. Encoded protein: CASSLFGTNTEAFF.

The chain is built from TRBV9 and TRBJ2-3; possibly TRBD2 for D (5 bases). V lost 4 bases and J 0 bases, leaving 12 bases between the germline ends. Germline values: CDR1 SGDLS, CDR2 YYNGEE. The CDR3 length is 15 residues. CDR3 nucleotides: TGTGCCAGCAGCCTAGGACTTTTTAGCACAGATACGCAGTATTTT. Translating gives CASSLGLFSTDTQYF.